The 9 T cell receptor beta chains below were found in one sample sequenced in a study of shared clonotypes between healthy human individuals. TCRdb keeps only in-frame clones here, not all; method: immunoSEQ multiplex PCR. The data show fewer than 2.5 million clones, 90% to 95% seen once. Sequencing was carried out using naive CD4+ T cells from PBMCs. Noted subset: CD45RA+ positively selected. All receptors come from a man younger than 35 in good health. Some clones in this sample may be carry-over from other donors' samples.

This clone was counted once. The V and J genes are TRBV6-6 and TRBJ2-7; no clear D gene. The CDR3 is 15 residues long. From germline, CDR1 is MNHNY and CDR2 SVGAGI (reference sequence). V lost 2 bases to trimming and J lost 2 bases, with 13 bases between them. The CDR3 DNA follows: TGTGCCAGCAGTTACGACCGAGCCGAGGCCTACGAGCAGTACTTC. It specifies CASSYDRAEAYEQYF.

The V call is TRBV5-6, the J call TRBJ1-4; 9 bases fit TRBD1. The CDR3 consists of 16 residues. After removal of 1 base from V and 0 bases from J, the junction contained 1 base not matched to a gene. Germline-derived CDR1 and CDR2 are SGHDT and YYEEEE. CDR3 loop: CASSLTGGATNEKLFF. The CDR3 bases are TGTGCCAGCAGCTTGACAGGGGGCGCAACTAATGAAAAACTGTTTTTT. Based on the CDR3 plus reference TRBV5-6 and TRBJ1-4, the full variable domain is DAGVTQSPTHLIKTRGQQVTLRCSPKSGHDTVSWYQQALGQGPQFIFQYYEEEERQRGNFPDRFSGHQFPNYSSELNVNALLLGDSALYLCASSLTGGATNEKLFFGSGTQLSVL.

This clone was seen only once. For the CDR3, the DNA is TGCGCCAGCAGCTTGGAACCAGGGATCGTAGCTAATGAAAAACTGTTTTTT. This sequence encodes CASSLEPGIVANEKLFF. The chain combines TRBV5-1 with TRBJ1-4, with TRBD1 as a possible D gene (5 bases). Looked up from germline, CDR1 is SGHRS and CDR2 is YFSETQ. There are 17 residues in the CDR3. V was clipped by 0 bases and J by 3 bases, with 15 bases between them.

The chain recombines TRBV7-3 with TRBJ2-3; 8 nucleotides line up with TRBD2. Germline CDR1 SGHTA, CDR2 FQGTGA. The CDR3 runs to 15 residues. Unmatched junction bases numbered 8, after V lost 5 bases and J lost 4 bases. The CDR3 region is CASSIGLAGPDTQYF. The CDR3 DNA follows: TGTGCCAGCAGCATAGGACTAGCCGGACCAGATACGCAGTATTTT.

The genes are TRBV7-2 and TRBJ2-1; 7 bases match TRBD1. The CDR3 loop spans 15 amino acids. Germline trimming cut 5 bases from V and 0 bases from J; bases unmatched to any gene: 4. Germline V CDR1 and CDR2: SGHTA, FQGNSA. The chain's CDR3 is CASSQQGSSYNEQFF. CDR3 nucleotide sequence: TGTGCCAGCAGCCAACAGGGGAGCTCCTACAATGAGCAGTTCTTC.

V is TRBV5-1 and J is TRBJ2-2; D not resolved. Germline lookup yields CDR1 SGHRS and CDR2 YFSETQ. The CDR3 has 12 residues. Trimming stripped 6 bases from V and 2 bases from J, with 5 bases between. The CDR3 sequence is CASTKNTGELFF. The CDR3 DNA follows: TGCGCCAGCACCAAAAACACCGGGGAGCTGTTTTTT.

The chain combines TRBV5-8 with TRBJ1-2; D unresolved. The CDR3 totals 16 residues. V was cut by 1 base and J by 6 bases, with 19 bases left in between. Germline assignment: CDR1 SGHTS and CDR2 YDEGEE. This chain's CDR3 is CASSLPTGFGGNGYTF. The CDR3 nucleotides are TGTGCCAGCAGCTTGCCCACGGGATTTGGCGGTAATGGCTACACCTTC.

The chain is built from TRBV7-8 and TRBJ2-6; perhaps D is TRBD1 or TRBD2 (5 bases each). The V end was cut by 0 bases, the J end by 2 bases, with 5 bases between. Germline V gives CDR1 SGHVS, CDR2 FQNEAQ. The CDR3 contains 15 residues. CDR3 residues: CASSLAGAGANVLTF. Written as DNA, the CDR3 is TGTGCCAGCAGCTTAGCGGGGGCTGGGGCCAACGTCCTGACTTTC.

This CDR3 is CASSIVSGDQPQHF. The DNA for the CDR3 is TGTGCCAGTAGTATAGTAAGTGGGGATCAGCCCCAGCATTTT. The V gene is TRBV19, the J gene TRBJ1-5; D uncertain. The CDR3 sequence is 14 residues long. Deletions cut 1 base from V and 5 bases from J, with 9 bases between. The germline V gene encodes CDR1 LNHDA and CDR2 SQIVND (reference sequence).